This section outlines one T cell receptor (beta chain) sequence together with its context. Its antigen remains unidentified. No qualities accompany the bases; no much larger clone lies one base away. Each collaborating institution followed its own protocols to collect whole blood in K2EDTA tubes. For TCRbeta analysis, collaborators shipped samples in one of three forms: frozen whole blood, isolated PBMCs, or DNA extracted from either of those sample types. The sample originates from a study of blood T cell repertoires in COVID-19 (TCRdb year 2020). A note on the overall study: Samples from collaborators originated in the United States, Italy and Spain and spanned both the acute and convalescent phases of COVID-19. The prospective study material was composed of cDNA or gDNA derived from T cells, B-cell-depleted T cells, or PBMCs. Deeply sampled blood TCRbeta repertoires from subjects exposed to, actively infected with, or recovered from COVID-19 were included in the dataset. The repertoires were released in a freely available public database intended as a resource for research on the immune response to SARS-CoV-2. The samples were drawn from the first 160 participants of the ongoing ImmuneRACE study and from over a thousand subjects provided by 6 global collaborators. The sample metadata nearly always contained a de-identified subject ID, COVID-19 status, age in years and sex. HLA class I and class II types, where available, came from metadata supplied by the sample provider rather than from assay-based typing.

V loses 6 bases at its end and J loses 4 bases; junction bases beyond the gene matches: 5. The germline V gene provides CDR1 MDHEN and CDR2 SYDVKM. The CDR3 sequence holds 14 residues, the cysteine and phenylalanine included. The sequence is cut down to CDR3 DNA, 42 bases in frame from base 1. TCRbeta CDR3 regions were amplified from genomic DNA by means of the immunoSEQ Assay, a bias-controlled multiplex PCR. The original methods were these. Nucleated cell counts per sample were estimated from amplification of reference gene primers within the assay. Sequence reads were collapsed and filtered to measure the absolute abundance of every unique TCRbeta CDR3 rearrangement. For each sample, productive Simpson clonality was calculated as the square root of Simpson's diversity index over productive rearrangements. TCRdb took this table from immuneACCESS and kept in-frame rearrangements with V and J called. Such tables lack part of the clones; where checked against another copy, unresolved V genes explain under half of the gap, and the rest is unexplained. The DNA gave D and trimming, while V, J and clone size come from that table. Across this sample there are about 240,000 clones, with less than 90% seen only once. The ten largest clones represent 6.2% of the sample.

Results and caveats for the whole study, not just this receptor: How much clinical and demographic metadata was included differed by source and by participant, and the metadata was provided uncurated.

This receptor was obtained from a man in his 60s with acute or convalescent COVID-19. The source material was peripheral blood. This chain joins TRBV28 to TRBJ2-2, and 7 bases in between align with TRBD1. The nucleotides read TGTGCCAGCAGCTACGGGGACAGCACCGGGGAGCTGTTTTTT. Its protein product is CASSYGDSTGELFF. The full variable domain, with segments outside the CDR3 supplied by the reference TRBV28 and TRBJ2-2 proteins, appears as DVKVTQSSRYLVKRTGEKVFLECVQDMDHENMFWYRQDPGLGLRLIYFSYDVKMKEKGDIPEGYSVSREKKERFSLILESASTNQTSMYLCASSYGDSTGELFFGEGSRLTVL.